This T cell receptor beta chain was captured by sequencing in a study of control samples from healthy donors and cancer patients. The germline CDR1 and CDR2 sequences are KGHSH and LQKENI. V lost 6 bases and J lost 5, with 13 bases in between. This CDR3 is built from 13 residues. Some clones are missing from TCRdb's copy, which holds only in-frame ones; the method was immunoSEQ multiplex PCR. The data show some 150,000 clones, about 93% seen once. Sequencing was carried out using blood. The chain combines TRBV18 with TRBJ1-2, with D tentatively TRBD1 (5 bases). The receptor was isolated from a man aged 50-60 years in good health. The DNA for the CDR3 is TGTGCCAGCTCCCGGGGCGTTGATTATGGCTACACCTTC. It specifies CASSRGVDYGYTF.